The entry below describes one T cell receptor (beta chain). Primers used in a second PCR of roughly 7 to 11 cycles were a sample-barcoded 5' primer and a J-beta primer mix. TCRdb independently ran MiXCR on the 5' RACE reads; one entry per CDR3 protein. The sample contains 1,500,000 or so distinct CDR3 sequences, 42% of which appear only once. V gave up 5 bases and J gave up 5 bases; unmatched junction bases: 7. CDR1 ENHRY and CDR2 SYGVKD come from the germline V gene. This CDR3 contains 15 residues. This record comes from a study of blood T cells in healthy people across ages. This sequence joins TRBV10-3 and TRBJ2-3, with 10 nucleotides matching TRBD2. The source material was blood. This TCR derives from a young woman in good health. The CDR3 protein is CAISLTSGWVDTQYF. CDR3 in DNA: TGTGCCATCAGTTTGACTAGCGGGTGGGTAGATACGCAGTATTTT.